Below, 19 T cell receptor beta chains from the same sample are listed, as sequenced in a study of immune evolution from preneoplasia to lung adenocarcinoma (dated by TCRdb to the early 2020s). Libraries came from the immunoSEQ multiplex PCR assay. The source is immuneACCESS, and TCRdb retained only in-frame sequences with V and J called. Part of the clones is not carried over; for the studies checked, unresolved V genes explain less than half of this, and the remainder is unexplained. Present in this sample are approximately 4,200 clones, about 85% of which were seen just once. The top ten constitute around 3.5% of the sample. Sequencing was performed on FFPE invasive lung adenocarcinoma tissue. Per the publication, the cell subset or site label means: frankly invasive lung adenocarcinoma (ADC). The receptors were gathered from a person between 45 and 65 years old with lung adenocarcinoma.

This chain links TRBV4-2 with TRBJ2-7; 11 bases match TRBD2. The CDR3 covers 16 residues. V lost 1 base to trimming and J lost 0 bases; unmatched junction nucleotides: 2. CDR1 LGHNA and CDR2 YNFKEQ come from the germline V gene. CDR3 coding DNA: TGTGCCAGCAGCCAAGTCGGGACTAGCGGCTCCTACGAGCAGTACTTC. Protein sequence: CASSQVGTSGSYEQYF.

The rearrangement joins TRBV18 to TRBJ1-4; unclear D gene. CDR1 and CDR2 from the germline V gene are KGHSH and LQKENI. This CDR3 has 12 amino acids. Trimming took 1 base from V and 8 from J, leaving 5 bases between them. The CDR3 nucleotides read TGTGCCAGCTCACCACGAGGAGAAAAACTGTTTTTT. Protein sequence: CASSPRGEKLFF. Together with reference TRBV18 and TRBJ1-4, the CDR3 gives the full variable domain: NAGVMQNPRHLVRRRGQEARLRCSPMKGHSHVYWYRQLPEEGLKFMVYLQKENIIDESGMPKERFSAEFPKEGPSILRIQQVVRGDSAAYFCASSPRGEKLFFGSGTQLSVL.

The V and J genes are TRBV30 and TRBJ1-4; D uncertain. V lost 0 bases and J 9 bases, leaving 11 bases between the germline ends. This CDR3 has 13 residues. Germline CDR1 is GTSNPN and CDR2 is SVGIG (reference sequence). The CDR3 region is CAWSVASLKKLFF. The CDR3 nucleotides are TGTGCCTGGAGTGTAGCGTCCTTGAAAAAACTGTTTTTT.

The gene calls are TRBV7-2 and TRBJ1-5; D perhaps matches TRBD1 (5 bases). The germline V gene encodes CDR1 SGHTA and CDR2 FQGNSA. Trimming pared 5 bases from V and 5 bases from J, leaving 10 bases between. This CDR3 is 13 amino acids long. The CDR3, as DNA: TGTGCCAGCAGCGGGGGGGTGGATCAGCCCCAGCATTTT. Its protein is CASSGGVDQPQHF.

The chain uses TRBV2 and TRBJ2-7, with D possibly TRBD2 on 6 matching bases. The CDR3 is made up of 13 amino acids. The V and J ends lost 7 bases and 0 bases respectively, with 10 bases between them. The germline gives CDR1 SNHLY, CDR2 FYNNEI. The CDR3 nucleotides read TGTGCCAGCACCGGAGGGGTCTCCTACGAGCAGTACTTC. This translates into CASTGGVSYEQYF.

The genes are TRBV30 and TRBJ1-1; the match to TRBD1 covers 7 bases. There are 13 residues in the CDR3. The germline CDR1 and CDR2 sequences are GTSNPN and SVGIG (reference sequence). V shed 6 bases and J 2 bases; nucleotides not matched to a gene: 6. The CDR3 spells CACMTGINTEAFF. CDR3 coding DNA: TGTGCCTGCATGACAGGGATAAACACTGAAGCTTTCTTT.

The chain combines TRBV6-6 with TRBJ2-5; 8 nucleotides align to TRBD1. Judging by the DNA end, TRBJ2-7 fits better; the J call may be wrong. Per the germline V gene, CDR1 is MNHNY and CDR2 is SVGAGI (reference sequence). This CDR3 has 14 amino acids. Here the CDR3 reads CASGLTGGSYEQYF. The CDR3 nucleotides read TGTGCCAGCGGTTTAACAGGGGGATCCTACGAGCAGTACTTC.

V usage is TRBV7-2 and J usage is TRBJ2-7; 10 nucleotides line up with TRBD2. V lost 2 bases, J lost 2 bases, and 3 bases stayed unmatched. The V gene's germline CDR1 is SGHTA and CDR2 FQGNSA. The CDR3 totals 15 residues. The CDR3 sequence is CASSLQAGGPYEQYF. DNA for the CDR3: TGTGCCAGCAGCTTACAAGCGGGAGGGCCCTACGAGCAGTACTTC.

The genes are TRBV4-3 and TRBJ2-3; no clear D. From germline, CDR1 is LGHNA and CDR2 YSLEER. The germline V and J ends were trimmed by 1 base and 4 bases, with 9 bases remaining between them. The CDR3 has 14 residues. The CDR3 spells CASSQAFLADTQYF. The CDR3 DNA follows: TGCGCCAGCAGCCAAGCCTTTCTAGCAGATACGCAGTATTTT.

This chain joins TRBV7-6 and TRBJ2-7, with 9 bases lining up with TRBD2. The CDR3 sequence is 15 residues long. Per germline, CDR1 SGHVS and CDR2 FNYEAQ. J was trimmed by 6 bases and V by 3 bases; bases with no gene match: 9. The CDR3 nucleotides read TGTGCCAGCAGCTTGGGCTCTAGCGGGACGGGCGAGCAGTACTTC. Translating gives CASSLGSSGTGEQYF.

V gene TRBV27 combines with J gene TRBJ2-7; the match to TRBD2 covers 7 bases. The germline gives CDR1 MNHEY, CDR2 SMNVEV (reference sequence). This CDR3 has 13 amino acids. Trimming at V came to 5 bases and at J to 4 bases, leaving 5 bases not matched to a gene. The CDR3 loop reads CASSRKGGYEQYF. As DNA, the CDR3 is TGTGCCAGCAGTCGAAAGGGAGGGTACGAGCAGTACTTC.

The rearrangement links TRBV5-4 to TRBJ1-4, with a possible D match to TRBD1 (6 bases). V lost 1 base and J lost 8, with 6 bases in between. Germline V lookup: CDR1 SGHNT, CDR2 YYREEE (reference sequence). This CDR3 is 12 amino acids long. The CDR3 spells CASSLRGEKLFF. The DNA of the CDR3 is TGTGCCAGCAGCTTGAGGGGGGAAAAACTGTTTTTT.

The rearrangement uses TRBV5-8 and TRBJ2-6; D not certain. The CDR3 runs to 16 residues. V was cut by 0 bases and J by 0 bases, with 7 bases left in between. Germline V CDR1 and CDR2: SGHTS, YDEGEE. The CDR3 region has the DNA TGTGCCAGCAGCTTGGGGACCTACTCTGGGGCCAACGTCCTGACTTTC. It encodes CASSLGTYSGANVLTF.

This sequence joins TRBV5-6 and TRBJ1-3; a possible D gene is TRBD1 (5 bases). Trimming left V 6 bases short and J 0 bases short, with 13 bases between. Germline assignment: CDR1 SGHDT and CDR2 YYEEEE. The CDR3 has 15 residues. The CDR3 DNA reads TGTGCCAGCAAATCGGCAGGGAGCTCTGGAAACACCATATATTTT. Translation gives CASKSAGSSGNTIYF.

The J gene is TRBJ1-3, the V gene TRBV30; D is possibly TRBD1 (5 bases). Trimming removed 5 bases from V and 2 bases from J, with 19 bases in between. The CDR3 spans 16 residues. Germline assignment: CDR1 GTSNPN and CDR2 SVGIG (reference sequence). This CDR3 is CAWSPGRGGPGNTIYF. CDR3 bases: TGTGCCTGGTCCCCGGGTAGGGGCGGTCCTGGAAACACCATATATTTT. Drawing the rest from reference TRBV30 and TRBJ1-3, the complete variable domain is SQTIHQWPATLVQPVGSPLSLECTVEGTSNPNLYWYRQAAGRGLQLLFYSVGIGQISSEVPQNLSASRPQDRQFILSSKKLLLSDSGFYLCAWSPGRGGPGNTIYFGEGSWLTVV.

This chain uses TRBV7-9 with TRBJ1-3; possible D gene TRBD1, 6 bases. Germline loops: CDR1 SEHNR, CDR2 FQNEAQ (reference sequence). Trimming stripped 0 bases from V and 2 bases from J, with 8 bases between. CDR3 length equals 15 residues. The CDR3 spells CASSLARGTGNTIYF. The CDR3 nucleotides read TGTGCCAGCAGCTTAGCGAGGGGGACTGGAAACACCATATATTTT. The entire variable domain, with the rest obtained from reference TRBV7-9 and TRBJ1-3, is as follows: DTGVSQNPRHKITKRGQNVTFRCDPISEHNRLYWYRQTLGQGPEFLTYFQNEAQLEKSRLLSDRFSAERPKGSFSTLEIQRTEQGDSAMYLCASSLARGTGNTIYFGEGSWLTVV.

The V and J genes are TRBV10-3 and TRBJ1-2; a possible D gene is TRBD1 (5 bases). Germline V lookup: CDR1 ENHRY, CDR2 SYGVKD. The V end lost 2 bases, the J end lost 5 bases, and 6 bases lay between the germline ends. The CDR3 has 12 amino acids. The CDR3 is CAISEGTYGYTF. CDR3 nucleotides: TGTGCCATCAGTGAGGGGACGTATGGCTACACCTTC.

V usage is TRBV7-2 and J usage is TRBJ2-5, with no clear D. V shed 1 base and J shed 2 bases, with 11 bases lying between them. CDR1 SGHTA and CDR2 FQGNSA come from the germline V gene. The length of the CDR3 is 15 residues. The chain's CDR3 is CASSLGGQPQETQYF. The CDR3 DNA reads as TGTGCCAGCAGCTTAGGCGGCCAGCCGCAAGAGACCCAGTACTTC.

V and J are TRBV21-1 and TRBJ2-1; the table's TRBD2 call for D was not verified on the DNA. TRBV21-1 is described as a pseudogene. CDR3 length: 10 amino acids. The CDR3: CASSRNEQFF. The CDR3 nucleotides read TGTGCCAGCAGCCGCAATGAGCAGTTCTTC.